These 27 T cell receptor beta chains originate from one sample sequenced in a study of cytomegalovirus exposure and HLA in healthy donors. The PCR was carried out with 60 Vbeta primers and 13 Jbeta primers. Libraries were prepared by immunoSEQ multiplex PCR; TCRdb keeps only in-frame clonotypes and omits some of them. The sample holds over 150,000 clones; roughly 81% are singletons and the top ten take around 4.9%. The specimen was PBMCs. These receptors all come from a girl between 5 and 17 years old in good health and CMV-seropositive.

The chain links TRBV2 to TRBJ2-5; perhaps TRBD2 as D (5 bases). Looked up from germline, CDR1 is SNHLY and CDR2 is FYNNEI. This CDR3 comprises 14 residues. V was cut by 4 bases and J by 4 bases, with 13 bases left in between. The CDR3: CASSGGAAGETQYF. The CDR3 nucleotides read TGTGCCAGCAGTGGGGGAGCCGCGGGAGAGACCCAGTACTTC.

The chain joins TRBV5-1 to TRBJ1-2; D gene unclear. The ends were cut back, 4 bases at V and 4 bases at J, with 14 bases in the middle. The germline gives CDR1 SGHRS, CDR2 YFSETQ. The CDR3 has 14 residues. The CDR3, as DNA: TGCGCCAGCAGCGTCTGGACTACCTCCTATGGCTACACCTTC. Protein product: CASSVWTTSYGYTF.

The rearrangement links TRBV5-1 to TRBJ2-3; 7 bases map to TRBD2. Germline values: CDR1 SGHRS, CDR2 YFSETQ. The trim removed 3 bases at V and 5 bases at J, leaving 9 bases unmatched. The CDR3 totals 15 residues. Here the CDR3 reads CASSWRLATEDTQYF. The CDR3 DNA reads as TGCGCCAGCAGCTGGAGACTAGCAACCGAAGATACGCAGTATTTT.

This rearrangement joins TRBV6-6 to TRBJ2-7; 7 bases line up with TRBD1. Trimming removed 1 base from V and 0 bases from J; junction bases left unmatched: 6. CDR1 is MNHNY, CDR2 SVGAGI, per germline (reference sequence). The CDR3 has 16 amino acids. The DNA for the CDR3 is TGTGCCAGCAGTTACTGGGACAGCCTACGCTCCTACGAGCAGTACTTC. Protein: CASSYWDSLRSYEQYF.

The chain has TRBV30 and TRBJ1-2; D may be TRBD1 (6 bases). The V end lost 5 bases, the J end lost 2 bases, and 12 bases lay between the germline ends. Germline assignment: CDR1 GTSNPN and CDR2 SVGIG (reference sequence). This CDR3 spans 13 amino acids. For the CDR3, the DNA is TGTGCCTGGTGGGACATCCTAAACTATGGCTACACCTTC. It translates to CAWWDILNYGYTF. The full variable domain, rest sourced from reference TRBV30 and TRBJ1-2, is SQTIHQWPATLVQPVGSPLSLECTVEGTSNPNLYWYRQAAGRGLQLLFYSVGIGQISSEVPQNLSASRPQDRQFILSSKKLLLSDSGFYLCAWWDILNYGYTFGSGTRLTVV.

The sample holds a few counts of this clone. Other nucleotide sequences in the sample specify the same CDR3. This chain connects TRBV9 to TRBJ2-7; TRBD2 aligns across 8 bases. Per germline, CDR1 SGDLS and CDR2 YYNGEE. V trimming: 3 bases; J trimming: 4 bases; junction bases outside the gene matches: 9. This CDR3 region has 15 residues. DNA of the CDR3: TGTGCCAGCAGCGAAGTACCGGGACTAGAATACGAGCAGTACTTC. Translated, it gives CASSEVPGLEYEQYF.

The rearrangement links TRBV5-1 to TRBJ1-3, with D tentatively TRBD1 (5 bases). Germline CDR1 SGHRS, CDR2 YFSETQ. This CDR3 contains 15 residues. Trimming removed 0 bases from V and 5 bases from J, with 12 bases in between. CDR3 DNA sequence: TGCGCCAGCAGCTTGGTCGGGGAGGGGAGAAACACCATATATTTT. This translates into CASSLVGEGRNTIYF.

V and J are TRBV2 and TRBJ1-1; 8 positions match TRBD1. CDR3 size: 13 residues. Unmatched junction bases numbered 7, after V lost 8 bases and J lost 5 bases. Germline V gene lookup returns CDR1 SNHLY and CDR2 FYNNEI. As DNA, the CDR3 is TGTGCCAGCGTAGACAGGGGAAGTACTGAAGCTTTCTTT. Residues: CASVDRGSTEAFF.

In its sample, this clone was seen once. This CDR3 is CASSLGDRVREQYF. As DNA, the CDR3 is TGTGCCAGCAGCTTAGGGGACAGGGTAAGGGAGCAGTACTTC. The V gene is TRBV11-2, the J gene TRBJ2-7; 9 positions match TRBD1. The CDR3 loop spans 14 amino acids. Germline lookup yields CDR1 SGHAT and CDR2 FQNNGV. Unmatched junction bases numbered 5, after V lost 1 base and J lost 7 bases.

V usage is TRBV2 and J usage is TRBJ2-3, with a possible D match to TRBD2 (9 bases). The V gene's germline CDR1 is SNHLY and CDR2 FYNNEI. V was shortened by 7 bases and J by 10 bases, with 27 bases between the two germline ends. The CDR3 runs 16 residues. The CDR3 sequence: CASTEWSSGVQGAQYF. The CDR3 bases are TGTGCCAGCACCGAGTGGTCTAGCGGGGTACAGGGGGCGCAGTATTTT.

A single count supports this clone. V usage is TRBV19 and J usage is TRBJ1-1; 10 nucleotides align to TRBD1. CDR3 size: 16 residues. Germline CDR1 is LNHDA and CDR2 is SQIVND (reference sequence). The V and J ends lost 1 base and 4 bases, in that order; junction bases with no gene match: 6. CDR3 loop: CASSIAGTGVGTEAFF. The CDR3 DNA reads TGTGCCAGTAGTATAGCCGGGACAGGGGTTGGCACTGAAGCTTTCTTT.

The rearrangement links TRBV29-1 to TRBJ1-1, with TRBD1 as a possible D gene (6 bases). Trimming pared 2 bases from V and 4 bases from J, leaving 11 bases between. CDR3 length: 13 amino acids. CDR1 SQVTM and CDR2 ANQGSEA come from the germline V gene. The CDR3 reads CSVEMGGLTEAFF. In nucleotides, the CDR3 is TGCAGCGTTGAAATGGGGGGGCTCACTGAAGCTTTCTTT.

The CDR3 DNA reads TGTGCCAGCCAGCTCGGGGAGTATAGCAATCAGCCCCAGCATTTT. Translating gives CASQLGEYSNQPQHF. The chain is built from TRBV6-1 and TRBJ1-5; D is ambiguous. This CDR3 spans 15 amino acids. Trimming took off 8 bases at V and 0 bases at J, with 14 bases between the two ends. Germline CDR1 and CDR2: MNHNS and SASEGT.

The chain couples TRBV7-3 to TRBJ1-1, with D unclear. With 5 bases removed from V and 1 base from J, the gap between germline ends came to 5 bases. CDR1 SGHTA and CDR2 FQGTGA come from the germline V gene. There are 12 residues in the CDR3. The CDR3 DNA reads TGTGCCAGCAGCAACGGGAACACTGAAGCTTTCTTT. Translation: CASSNGNTEAFF.

This clone came up a few times. Other nucleotide sequences in the sample specify the same CDR3. The chain carries TRBV5-1 and TRBJ2-7, with 9 positions matching TRBD1. V gave up 3 bases and J gave up 1 base; unmatched junction bases: 2. The CDR3 runs 14 residues. Germline V CDR1 and CDR2: SGHRS, YFSETQ. CDR3 nucleotide sequence: TGCGCCAGCAGCTCCGGGACAGGGTCCTACGAGCAGTACTTC. This sequence encodes CASSSGTGSYEQYF.

This rearrangement joins TRBV7-9 to TRBJ1-2, with 9 bases aligning to TRBD1. This CDR3 spans 16 amino acids. Per germline, CDR1 SEHNR and CDR2 FQNEAQ (reference sequence). V dropped 4 bases and J dropped 2; count of bases not matched to a gene: 8. CDR3 coding DNA: TGTGCCAGCAGCTCCGGGACAGGGTGGGAGAACTATGGCTACACCTTC. Residues: CASSSGTGWENYGYTF. The full variable domain, with the rest looked up from reference TRBV7-9 and TRBJ1-2, is DTGVSQNPRHKITKRGQNVTFRCDPISEHNRLYWYRQTLGQGPEFLTYFQNEAQLEKSRLLSDRFSAERPKGSFSTLEIQRTEQGDSAMYLCASSSGTGWENYGYTFGSGTRLTVV.

The chain uses TRBV5-1 and TRBJ1-5; D is unclear. The CDR3 has 14 amino acids. V was trimmed by 4 bases and J by 0 bases, leaving 8 bases between them. Germline V gene sequence: CDR1 SGHRS, CDR2 YFSETQ. The CDR3 DNA sequence: TGCGCCAGCAGCGTCGGAGGTAGCAATCAGCCCCAGCATTTT. Residues: CASSVGGSNQPQHF.

The chain uses TRBV5-6 and TRBJ1-5; tentatively, D is TRBD1 (6 bases). Trimming shortened V by 2 bases and J by 9 bases, and 15 bases separated the two germline ends. The germline CDR1 and CDR2 sequences are SGHDT and YYEEEE. The CDR3 length is 14 residues. CDR3 DNA: TGTGCCAGCAGCTTCGGTCAGGGGACGCGGCCCCAGCATTTT. It codes for CASSFGQGTRPQHF.

This chain links TRBV13 with TRBJ1-1, with 7 bases aligning to TRBD1. The ends lost 4 bases at V and 5 bases at J; junction bases unmatched: 16. From germline, CDR1 is PRHDT and CDR2 FYEKMQ (reference sequence). CDR3 length: 17 amino acids. The CDR3 spells CASSSGRGRRRKTEAFF. DNA of the CDR3: TGTGCCAGCAGCTCAGGTAGGGGGCGACGAAGAAAAACTGAAGCTTTCTTT.

This clone showed up just once. This specimen includes other DNA sequences encoding the same CDR3. The chain joins TRBV6-5 to TRBJ1-2; the match to TRBD1 covers 8 bases. CDR3 length: 11 amino acids. J gave up 8 bases and V 6 bases, and 2 bases lay outside the gene matches. CDR1 MNHEY and CDR2 SVGAGI come from the germline V gene. The CDR3 region is CASRRQGGYTF. For the CDR3, the DNA is TGTGCCAGCAGGAGACAGGGGGGCTACACCTTC.

J is TRBJ1-2 and V is TRBV2; 9 bases line up with TRBD1. Germline CDR1 and CDR2: SNHLY and FYNNEI. The J segment lost 1 base and the V segment lost 5 bases, leaving 2 bases of the junction unmatched. This CDR3 comprises 14 residues. The CDR3: CASSRTGDNYGYTF. As DNA, the CDR3 is TGTGCCAGCAGTAGGACAGGGGATAACTATGGCTACACCTTC.

This chain links TRBV9 with TRBJ2-1; 7 bases match TRBD2. Germline V gene lookup returns CDR1 SGDLS and CDR2 YYNGEE. V lost 2 bases to trimming and J lost 3 bases; unmatched junction nucleotides: 2. The CDR3 covers 14 residues. DNA for the CDR3: TGTGCCAGCAGCGTGGGACTAAACTACAATGAGCAGTTCTTC. Translating gives CASSVGLNYNEQFF.

The rearrangement links TRBV19 to TRBJ1-1; weak D call: TRBD1 (5 bases). Germline lookup yields CDR1 LNHDA and CDR2 SQIVND (reference sequence). Trimming took off 0 bases at V and 4 bases at J, with 18 bases between the two ends. The CDR3 is 17 residues long. The DNA of the CDR3 is TGTGCCAGTAGTATAGATATAACGGCAGGGAGGAGCACTGAAGCTTTCTTT. Translation gives CASSIDITAGRSTEAFF.

This rearrangement joins TRBV5-1 to TRBJ2-5; 7 bases map to TRBD2. V was pared by 2 bases and J by 2 bases, with 6 bases of the junction left unmatched. The CDR3 has 15 amino acids. In germline, CDR1 is SGHRS, CDR2 YFSETQ. CDR3 sequence reads: CASSLEGTTQETQYF. Written as DNA, the CDR3 is TGCGCCAGCAGCTTAGAGGGGACTACACAAGAGACCCAGTACTTC.

The genes are TRBV5-1 and TRBJ2-3, with TRBD1 matching over 9 bases. V shed 2 bases, J shed 4 bases, and the junction held 5 bases outside the gene matches. Germline V CDR1 and CDR2: SGHRS, YFSETQ. The CDR3 has 15 amino acids. CDR3 region: CASSLIQGAADTQYF. The CDR3 nucleotides are TGCGCCAGCAGCTTAATACAGGGGGCAGCAGATACGCAGTATTTT.

V is TRBV7-3 and J is TRBJ2-2; no reliable D call. Trimming pared 5 bases from V and 2 bases from J, leaving 12 bases between. Germline assignment: CDR1 SGHTA and CDR2 FQGTGA. The CDR3 runs 15 residues. The CDR3 loop reads CASSLRAGNTGELFF. The CDR3 DNA sequence: TGTGCCAGCAGCCTGAGAGCCGGTAACACCGGGGAGCTGTTTTTT. Filled out from reference TRBV7-3 and TRBJ2-2, the complete variable domain reads GAGVSQTPSNKVTEKGKYVELRCDPISGHTALYWYRQSLGQGPEFLIYFQGTGAADDSGLPNDRFFAVRPEGSVSTLKIQRTERGDSAVYLCASSLRAGNTGELFFGEGSRLTVL.

V is TRBV12-5 and J is TRBJ1-1, with 8 bases that match TRBD1. Per the germline V gene, CDR1 is LGHNT and CDR2 is FRNRAP. There are 15 residues in the CDR3. V shed 6 bases, J shed 1 base, and the junction held 7 bases outside the gene matches. CDR3 in DNA: TGTGCTAGTGGAGTCGGACAGGGAAGGAACACTGAAGCTTTCTTT. Encoded protein: CASGVGQGRNTEAFF.